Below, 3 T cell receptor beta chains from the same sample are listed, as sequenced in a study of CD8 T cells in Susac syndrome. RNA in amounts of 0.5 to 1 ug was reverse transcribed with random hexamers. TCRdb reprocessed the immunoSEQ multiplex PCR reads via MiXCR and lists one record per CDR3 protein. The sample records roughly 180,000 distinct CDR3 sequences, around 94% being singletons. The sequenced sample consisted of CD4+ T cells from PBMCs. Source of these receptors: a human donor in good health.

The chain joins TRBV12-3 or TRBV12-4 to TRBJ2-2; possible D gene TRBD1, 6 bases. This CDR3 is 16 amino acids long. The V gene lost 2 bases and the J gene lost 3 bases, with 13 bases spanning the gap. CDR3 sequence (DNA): TGTGCCAGCAGTTTATTCGTGGGGGCGGACACCGGGGAGCTGTTTTTT. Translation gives CASSLFVGADTGELFF.

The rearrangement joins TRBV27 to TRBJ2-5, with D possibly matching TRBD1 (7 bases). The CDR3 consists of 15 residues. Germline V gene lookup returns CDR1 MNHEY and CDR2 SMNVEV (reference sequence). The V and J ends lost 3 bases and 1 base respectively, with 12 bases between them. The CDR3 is CASSFGGTVQETQYF. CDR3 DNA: TGTGCCAGCAGTTTTGGCGGGACAGTCCAAGAGACCCAGTACTTC.

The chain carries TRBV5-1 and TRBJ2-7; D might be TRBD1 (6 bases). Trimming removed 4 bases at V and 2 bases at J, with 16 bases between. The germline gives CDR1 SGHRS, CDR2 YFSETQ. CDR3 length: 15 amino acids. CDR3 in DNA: TGCGCCAGCAGCCCTATGGGGCAGGGGCCCTACGAGCAGTACTTC. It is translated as CASSPMGQGPYEQYF.